This record concerns one TCR beta chain sequence. Its antigen is unidentified. This specimen belongs to a study of CXCR3-negative and CXCR3-positive naive CD8 T cells. UMI-labeled 5' RACE TRB cDNA libraries were prepared from the cells. TCRdb re-called the 5' RACE reads and gives one entry per CDR3 protein, without DNA. Across more than 100,000 distinct CDR3 sequences, the top ten clones capture 0.41% of the sample. Broader study findings: More hydrophobic TRB CDR3s occurred in CXCR3-positive than in CXCR3-negative naive cells. Whereas both naive subsets had comparably high diversity, memory CD8+ cells had much lower diversity.

The CDR3 sequence is 15 residues long. Germline V gives CDR1 MNHEY, CDR2 SVGAGI. CD8+ T cell subsets were each sorted in triplicate, over 250,000 cells apiece. The J gene is TRBJ2-3, the V gene TRBV6-5; TCRdb calls TRBD2, which cannot be checked without DNA. Sequenced: naive CXCR3+ CD8+ T cells from blood. Subset specified: CD45RO-CCR7+CD27+CD95- naive CD8+ T cells expressing CXCR3 (TNR3+). This clonotype was obtained from a human donor in good health. Some clones in this sample may be carry-over from other donors' samples. The CDR3 protein is CASSPSVLSPDTQYF.